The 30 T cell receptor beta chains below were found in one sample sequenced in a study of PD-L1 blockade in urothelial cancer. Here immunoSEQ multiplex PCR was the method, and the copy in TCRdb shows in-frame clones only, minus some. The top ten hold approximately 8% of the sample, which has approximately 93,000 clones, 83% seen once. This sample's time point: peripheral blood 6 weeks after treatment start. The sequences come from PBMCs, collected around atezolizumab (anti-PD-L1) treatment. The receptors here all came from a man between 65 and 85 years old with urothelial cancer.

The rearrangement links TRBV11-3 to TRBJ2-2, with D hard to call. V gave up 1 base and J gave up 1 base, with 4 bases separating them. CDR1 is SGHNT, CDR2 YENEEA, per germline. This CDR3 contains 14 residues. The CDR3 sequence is CASSLGGNTGELFF. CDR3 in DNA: TGTGCCAGCAGCTTAGGAGGGAACACCGGGGAGCTGTTTTTT.

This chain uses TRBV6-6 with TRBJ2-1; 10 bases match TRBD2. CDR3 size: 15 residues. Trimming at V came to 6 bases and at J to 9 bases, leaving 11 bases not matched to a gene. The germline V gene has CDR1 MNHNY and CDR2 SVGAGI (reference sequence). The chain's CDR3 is CASSRTSGVRPEQFF. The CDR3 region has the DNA TGTGCCAGCAGCCGAACTAGCGGGGTTCGCCCTGAGCAGTTCTTC.

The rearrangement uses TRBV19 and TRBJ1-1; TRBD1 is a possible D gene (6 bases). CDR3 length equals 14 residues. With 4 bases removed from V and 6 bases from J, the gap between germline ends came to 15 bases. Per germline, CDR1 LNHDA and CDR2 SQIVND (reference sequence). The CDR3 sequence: CASSTSRGSAEAFF. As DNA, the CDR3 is TGTGCCAGTAGTACCTCAAGGGGGTCCGCTGAAGCTTTCTTT.

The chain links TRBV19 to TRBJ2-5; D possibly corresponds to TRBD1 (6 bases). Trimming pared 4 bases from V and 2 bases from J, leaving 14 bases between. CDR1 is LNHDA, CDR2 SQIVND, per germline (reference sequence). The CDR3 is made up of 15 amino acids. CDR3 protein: CASSNAGAIQETQYF. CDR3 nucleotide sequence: TGTGCCAGTAGTAATGCAGGGGCTATACAAGAGACCCAGTACTTC.

CDR3 in DNA: TGCGCCAGCAGCTTGGAGGCGGGTAGCACAGATACGCAGTATTTT. Protein: CASSLEAGSTDTQYF. This rearrangement joins TRBV5-1 to TRBJ2-3, with D possibly being TRBD2 (5 bases). The V end lost 0 bases, the J end lost 0 bases, and 8 bases lay between the germline ends. In germline, CDR1 is SGHRS, CDR2 YFSETQ. The CDR3 has 15 amino acids.

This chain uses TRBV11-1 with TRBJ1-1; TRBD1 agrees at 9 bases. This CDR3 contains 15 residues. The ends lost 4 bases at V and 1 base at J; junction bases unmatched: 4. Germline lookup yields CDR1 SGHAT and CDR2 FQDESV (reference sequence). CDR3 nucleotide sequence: TGTGCCAGCAGCTGGACAGGGGCACCGAACACTGAAGCTTTCTTT. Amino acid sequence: CASSWTGAPNTEAFF.

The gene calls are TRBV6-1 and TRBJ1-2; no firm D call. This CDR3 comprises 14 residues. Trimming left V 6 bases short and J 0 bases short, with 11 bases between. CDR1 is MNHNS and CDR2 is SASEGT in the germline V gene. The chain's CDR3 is CASRPTGTNYGYTF. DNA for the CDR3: TGTGCCAGCAGACCCACGGGAACTAACTATGGCTACACCTTC.

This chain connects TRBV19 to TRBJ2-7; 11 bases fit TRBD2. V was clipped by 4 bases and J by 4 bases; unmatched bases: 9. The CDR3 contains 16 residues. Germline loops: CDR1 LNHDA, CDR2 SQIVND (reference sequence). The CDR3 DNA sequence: TGTGCCAGTAGTAGAGGGGGACTAGCGGATTCTTACGAGCAGTACTTC. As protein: CASSRGGLADSYEQYF.

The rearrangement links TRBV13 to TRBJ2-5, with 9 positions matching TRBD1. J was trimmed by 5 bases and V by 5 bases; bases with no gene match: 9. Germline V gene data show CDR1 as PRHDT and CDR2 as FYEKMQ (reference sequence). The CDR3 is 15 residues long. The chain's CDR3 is CASSLGRTGAETQYF. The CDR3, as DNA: TGTGCCAGCAGCCTCGGCCGGACAGGGGCCGAGACCCAGTACTTC. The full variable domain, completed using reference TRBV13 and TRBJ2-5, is AAGVIQSPRHLIKEKRETATLKCYPIPRHDTVYWYQQGPGQDPQFLISFYEKMQSDKGSIPDRFSAQQFSDYHSELNMSSLELGDSALYFCASSLGRTGAETQYFGPGTRLLVL.

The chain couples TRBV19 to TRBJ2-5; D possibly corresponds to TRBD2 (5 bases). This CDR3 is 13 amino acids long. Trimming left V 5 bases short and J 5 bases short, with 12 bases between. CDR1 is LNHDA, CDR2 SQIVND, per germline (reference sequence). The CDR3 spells CASSLGPGETQYF. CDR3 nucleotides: TGTGCCAGTAGTCTAGGACCGGGGGAGACCCAGTACTTC.

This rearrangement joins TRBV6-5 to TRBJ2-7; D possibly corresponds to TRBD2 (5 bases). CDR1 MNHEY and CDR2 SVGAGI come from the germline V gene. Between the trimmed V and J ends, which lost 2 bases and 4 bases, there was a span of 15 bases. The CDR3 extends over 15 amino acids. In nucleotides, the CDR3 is TGTGCCAGCAGTTACAGCCCCGCGGGTAGTTACGAGCAGTACTTC. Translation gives CASSYSPAGSYEQYF.

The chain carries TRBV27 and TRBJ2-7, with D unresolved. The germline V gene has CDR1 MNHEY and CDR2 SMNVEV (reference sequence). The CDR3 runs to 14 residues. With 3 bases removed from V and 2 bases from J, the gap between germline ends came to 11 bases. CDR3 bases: TGTGCCAGCAGTTTGGGCAGAAAAGCCTACGAGCAGTACTTC. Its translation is CASSLGRKAYEQYF.

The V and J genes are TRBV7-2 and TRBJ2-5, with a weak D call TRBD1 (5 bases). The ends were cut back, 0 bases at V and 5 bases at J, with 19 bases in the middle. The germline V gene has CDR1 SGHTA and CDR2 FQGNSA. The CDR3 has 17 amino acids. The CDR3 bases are TGTGCCAGCAGCTTAGCGAAGTTAGGGGATTCTTCGGAGACCCAGTACTTC. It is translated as CASSLAKLGDSSETQYF.

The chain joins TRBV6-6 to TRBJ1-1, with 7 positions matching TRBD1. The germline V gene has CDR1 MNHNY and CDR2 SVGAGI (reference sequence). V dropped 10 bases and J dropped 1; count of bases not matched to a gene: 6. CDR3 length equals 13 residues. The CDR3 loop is CAITGAGNTEAFF. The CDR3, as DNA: TGTGCCATAACAGGGGCTGGGAACACTGAAGCTTTCTTT.

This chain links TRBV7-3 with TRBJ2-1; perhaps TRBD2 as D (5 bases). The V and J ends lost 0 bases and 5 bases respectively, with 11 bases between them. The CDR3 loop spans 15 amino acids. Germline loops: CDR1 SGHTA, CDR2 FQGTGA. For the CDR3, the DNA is TGTGCCAGCAGCTTAACGTCTAGCCCCCACAATGAGCAGTTCTTC. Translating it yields CASSLTSSPHNEQFF.

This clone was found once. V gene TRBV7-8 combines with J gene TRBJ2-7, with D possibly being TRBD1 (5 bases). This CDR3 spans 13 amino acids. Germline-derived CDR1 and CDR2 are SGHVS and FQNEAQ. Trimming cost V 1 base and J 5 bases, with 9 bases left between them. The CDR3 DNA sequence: TGTGCCAGCAGCTTAGACAGGTTTCACGAGCAGTACTTC. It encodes CASSLDRFHEQYF.

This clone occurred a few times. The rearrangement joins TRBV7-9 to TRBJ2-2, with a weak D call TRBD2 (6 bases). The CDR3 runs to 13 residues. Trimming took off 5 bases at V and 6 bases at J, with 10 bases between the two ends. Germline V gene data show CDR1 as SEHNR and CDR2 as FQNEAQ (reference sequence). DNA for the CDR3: TGTGCCAGCAGCCATACTAGCTCCGGGGAGCTGTTTTTT. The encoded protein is CASSHTSSGELFF.

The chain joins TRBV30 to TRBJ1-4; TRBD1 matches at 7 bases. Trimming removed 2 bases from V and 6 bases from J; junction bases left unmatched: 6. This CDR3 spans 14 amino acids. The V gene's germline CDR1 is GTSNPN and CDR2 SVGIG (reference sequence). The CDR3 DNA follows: TGTGCCTGGAGTAAACAGGGGCTGGATGAAAAACTGTTTTTT. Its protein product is CAWSKQGLDEKLFF.

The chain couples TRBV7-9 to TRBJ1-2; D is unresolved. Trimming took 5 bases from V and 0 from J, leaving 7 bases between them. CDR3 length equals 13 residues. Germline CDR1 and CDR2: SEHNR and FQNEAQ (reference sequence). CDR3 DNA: TGTGCCAGCAGCCAAACATCTAACTATGGCTACACCTTC. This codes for CASSQTSNYGYTF.

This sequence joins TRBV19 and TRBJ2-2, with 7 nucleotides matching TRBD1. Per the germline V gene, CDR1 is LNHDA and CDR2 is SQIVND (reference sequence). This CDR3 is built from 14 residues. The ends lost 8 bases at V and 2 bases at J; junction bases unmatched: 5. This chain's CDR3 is CASRNRGNTGELFF. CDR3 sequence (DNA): TGTGCCAGTCGGAACAGGGGAAACACCGGGGAGCTGTTTTTT.

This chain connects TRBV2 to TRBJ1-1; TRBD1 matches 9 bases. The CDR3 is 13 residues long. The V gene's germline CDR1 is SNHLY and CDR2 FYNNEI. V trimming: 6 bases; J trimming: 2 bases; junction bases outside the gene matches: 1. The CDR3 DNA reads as TGTGCCAGCAGGGGACAGGGAAACACTGAAGCTTTCTTT. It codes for CASRGQGNTEAFF.

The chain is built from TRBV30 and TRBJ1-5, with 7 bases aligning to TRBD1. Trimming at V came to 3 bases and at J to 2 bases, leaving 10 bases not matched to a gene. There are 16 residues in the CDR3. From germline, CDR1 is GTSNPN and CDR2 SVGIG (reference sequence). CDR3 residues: CAWSIGGPWGNQPQHF. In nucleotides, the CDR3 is TGTGCCTGGAGCATAGGGGGCCCTTGGGGCAATCAGCCCCAGCATTTT.

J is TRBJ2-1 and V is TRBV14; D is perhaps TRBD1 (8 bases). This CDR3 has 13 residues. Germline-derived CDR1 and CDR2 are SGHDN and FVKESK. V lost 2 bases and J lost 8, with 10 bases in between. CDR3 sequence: CASSQTGGDEQFF. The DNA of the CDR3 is TGTGCCAGCAGCCAAACAGGGGGGGATGAGCAGTTCTTC.

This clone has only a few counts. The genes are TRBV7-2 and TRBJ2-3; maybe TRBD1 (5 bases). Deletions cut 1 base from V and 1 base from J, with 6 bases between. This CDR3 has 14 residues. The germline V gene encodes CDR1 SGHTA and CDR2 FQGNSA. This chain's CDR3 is CASSLDRRTDTQYF. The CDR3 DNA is TGTGCCAGCAGCTTAGACAGGCGCACAGATACGCAGTATTTT.

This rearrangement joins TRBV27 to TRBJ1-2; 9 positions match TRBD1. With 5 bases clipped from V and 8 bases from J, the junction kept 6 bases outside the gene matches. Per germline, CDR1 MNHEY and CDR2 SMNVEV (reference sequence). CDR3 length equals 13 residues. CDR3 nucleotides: TGTGCCAGCAGTCTCACAGGGGGCGCAGGCTACACCTTC. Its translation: CASSLTGGAGYTF.

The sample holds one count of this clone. The CDR3 reads CASSQSGGNTEAFF. CDR3 DNA: TGTGCCAGCAGCCAGAGCGGGGGGAACACTGAAGCTTTCTTT. The rearrangement links TRBV11-3 to TRBJ1-1, with D possibly TRBD1 on 5 matching bases. Germline V gene lookup returns CDR1 SGHNT and CDR2 YENEEA. The CDR3 is 14 residues long. Trimming removed 5 bases at V and 1 base at J, with 11 bases between.

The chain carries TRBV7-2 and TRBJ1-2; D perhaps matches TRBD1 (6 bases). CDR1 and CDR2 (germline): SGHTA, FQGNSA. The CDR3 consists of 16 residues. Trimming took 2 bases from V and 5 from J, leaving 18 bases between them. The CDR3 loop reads CASSLSGVLPLYGYTF. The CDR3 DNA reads TGTGCCAGCAGCTTATCAGGGGTTTTACCCTTATATGGCTACACCTTC.

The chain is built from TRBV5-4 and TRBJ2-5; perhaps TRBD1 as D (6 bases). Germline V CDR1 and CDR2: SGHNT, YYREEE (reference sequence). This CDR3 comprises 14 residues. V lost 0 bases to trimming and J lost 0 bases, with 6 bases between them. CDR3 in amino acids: CASSLGTDQETQYF. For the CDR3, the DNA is TGTGCCAGCAGCTTGGGGACAGACCAAGAGACCCAGTACTTC.

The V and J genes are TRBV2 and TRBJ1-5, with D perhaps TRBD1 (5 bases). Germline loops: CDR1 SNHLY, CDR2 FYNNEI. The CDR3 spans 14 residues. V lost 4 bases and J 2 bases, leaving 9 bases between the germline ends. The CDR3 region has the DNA TGTGCCAGCAGTGGAGGAGGGGGCAATCAGCCCCAGCATTTT. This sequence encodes CASSGGGGNQPQHF.

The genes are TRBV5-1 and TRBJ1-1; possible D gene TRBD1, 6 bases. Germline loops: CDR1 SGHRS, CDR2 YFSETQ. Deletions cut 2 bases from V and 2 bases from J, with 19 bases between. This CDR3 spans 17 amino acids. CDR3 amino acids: CASSFSQSGGLNTEAFF. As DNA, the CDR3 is TGCGCCAGCAGCTTTAGTCAATCGGGGGGGCTAAACACTGAAGCTTTCTTT.